The entry that follows covers one T cell receptor (beta chain) sequence. Profiling relied on immunoSEQ multiplex PCR, and the TCRdb table lists in-frame clones only, not all of them. The repertoire holds tens of thousands of clones, with 84% as singletons. Locally advanced or metastatic urothelial carcinoma affected all patients. The record originates from a study of PD-L1 blockade in urothelial cancer. V lost 3 bases and J 0 bases, leaving 9 bases between the germline ends. This CDR3 has 15 amino acids. CDR1 is LNHDA, CDR2 SQIVND, per germline (reference sequence). The rearrangement joins TRBV19 to TRBJ1-5; D is unclear. Sequences were derived from PBMCs, sampled around atezolizumab (anti-PD-L1) treatment. The source of this sequence is a man aged 60-69 years with urothelial cancer. CDR3 region: CASSMARNSNQPQHF. CDR3 DNA sequence: TGTGCCAGTAGTATGGCCAGAAATAGCAATCAGCCCCAGCATTTT.